The 8 T cell receptor beta chains listed next were all sequenced from one sample in a study of OX40 agonist ivuxolimab in advanced cancers. Data came from immunoSEQ multiplex PCR; TCRdb stores just in-frame clones and leaves some out. The sample lists about 38,000 clones, 92% occurring once. The starting material was CD4+ or CD8+ T cells sorted from blood, obtained in a trial of the OX40 agonist ivuxolimab. The receptor set was obtained from an adult with an advanced solid tumor such as melanoma, head and neck, liver or kidney cancer.

The sample holds one count of this clone. V usage is TRBV27 and J usage is TRBJ2-2; possibly TRBD1 for D (6 bases). This CDR3 region has 16 residues. In germline, CDR1 is MNHEY, CDR2 SMNVEV (reference sequence). Trimming left V 7 bases short and J 4 bases short, with 19 bases between. The CDR3 loop reads CASNQIGAGVTGELFF. The DNA of the CDR3 is TGTGCCAGCAACCAAATAGGAGCAGGGGTCACCGGGGAGCTGTTTTTT.

The count of this clone is one. This chain connects TRBV5-1 to TRBJ2-3, with 9 bases identical to TRBD1. The CDR3 sequence is 17 residues long. Germline V gives CDR1 SGHRS, CDR2 YFSETQ. V lost 1 base, J lost 4 bases, and 10 bases stayed unmatched. In DNA form, the CDR3 reads TGCGCCAGCAGCTTGTACTCCGGACAGGGGATGGCAGATACGCAGTATTTT. Protein: CASSLYSGQGMADTQYF.

The rearrangement links TRBV29-1 to TRBJ1-1, with a tentative D call TRBD1 (5 bases). Germline V gene lookup returns CDR1 SQVTM and CDR2 ANQGSEA. CDR3 length: 12 residues. Trimming pared 4 bases from V and 0 bases from J, leaving 6 bases between. CDR3 in amino acids: CSVGGMNTEAFF. Written as DNA, the CDR3 is TGCAGCGTTGGGGGCATGAACACTGAAGCTTTCTTT. Variable domain in full (rest from reference TRBV29-1 and TRBJ1-1): SAVISQKPSRDICQRGTSLTIQCQVDSQVTMMFWYRQQPGQSLTLIATANQGSEATYESGFVIDKFPISRPNLTFSTLTVSNMSPEDSSIYLCSVGGMNTEAFFGQGTRLTVV.

The chain is built from TRBV11-2 and TRBJ1-2; tentative D call: TRBD1 (5 bases). This CDR3 comprises 16 residues. Germline V gene sequence: CDR1 SGHAT, CDR2 FQNNGV. V was clipped by 5 bases and J by 4 bases, with 20 bases between them. CDR3 coding DNA: TGTGCCAGCAGCGTAGGGGCAGGACCTCTTTCCTATGGCTACACCTTC. This translates into CASSVGAGPLSYGYTF.

V usage is TRBV9 and J usage is TRBJ2-2; possible D gene TRBD1, 5 bases. The CDR3 extends over 14 amino acids. Germline V gives CDR1 SGDLS, CDR2 YYNGEE. V lost 0 bases to trimming and J lost 5 bases, with 8 bases between them. The CDR3 DNA reads TGTGCCAGCAGCGTAGAGCAGGGAACCGGGGAGCTGTTTTTT. Protein product: CASSVEQGTGELFF. The entire variable domain, with the rest obtained from reference TRBV9 and TRBJ2-2, is as follows: DSGVTQTPKHLITATGQRVTLRCSPRSGDLSVYWYQQSLDQGLQFLIQYYNGEERAKGNILERFSAQQFPDLHSELNLSSLELGDSALYFCASSVEQGTGELFFGEGSRLTVL.

This clone occurred once. The chain's CDR3 is CASSPGRRAGGSYEQYF. CDR3 sequence (DNA): TGTGCCAGCAGCCCGGGACGCAGAGCGGGAGGCTCCTACGAGCAGTACTTC. The V call is TRBV28, the J call TRBJ2-7; 9 nucleotides agree with TRBD2. The CDR3 extends over 17 amino acids. J lost 0 bases, V lost 6 bases, and 12 bases had no gene match. Looked up from germline, CDR1 is MDHEN and CDR2 is SYDVKM.

The chain carries TRBV7-8 and TRBJ2-1; D tentatively reads TRBD1 or TRBD2 (5 bases each). The CDR3 has 16 residues. Germline CDR1 reads SGHVS; CDR2 reads FQNEAQ. V was pared by 5 bases and J by 7 bases, with 21 bases between. The CDR3 DNA reads as TGTGCCAGCAGCCCCACGGAACTGGTGGGGGAGAATGAGCAGTTCTTC. Translated, it gives CASSPTELVGENEQFF.

This chain uses TRBV6-1 with TRBJ1-4; D is unresolved. Trimming removed 1 base from V and 8 bases from J, with 17 bases in between. This CDR3 has 16 amino acids. Germline values: CDR1 MNHNS, CDR2 SASEGT. The CDR3 nucleotides are TGTGCCAGCAGTGAAGGCGCGGGGAGTATTAGCGAAAAACTGTTTTTT. Protein sequence: CASSEGAGSISEKLFF.